These T cell receptor beta chains were read from a single sample in a study of immune heterogeneity within non-small cell lung tumors. TCRdb fed the multiplex PCR reads into MiXCR, producing one record per CDR3 protein. In the table there are approximately 5,000 distinct CDR3 sequences, roughly 23% of which are singletons. Sequences were obtained from lung tumor tissue. The origin of the receptors is a woman aged 55-69 years with non-small cell lung cancer. Each CDR3 is given with its conserved first and last residue. The D gene is left open where the match is weak. Part of the rows lack a size; the others show once, few, many or a class for expanded clones.

abundance	d_gene	v_gene	j_gene	CDR3aa	CDR3nt
medium-sized	TRBD1	TRBV28	TRBJ1-1	CAIIDRGDTEAFF	TGTGCCATCATCGACAGGGGGGACACTGAAGCTTTCTTT
few	-	TRBV3-1	TRBJ1-6	CASSQGLAQGGSPLHF	TGTGCCAGCAGCCAAGGTCTGGCGCAGGGAGGTTCACCCCTCCACTTT
many	-	TRBV28	TRBJ1-1	CASRLNTEAFF	TGTGCCAGCAGGCTGAACACTGAAGCTTTCTTT
medium-sized	TRBD1	TRBV12-3/TRBV12-4	TRBJ2-7	CASSRGTGGSYEQYF	TGTGCCAGCAGTCGCGGGACAGGGGGGTCCTACGAGCAGTACTTC
many	-	TRBV6-5	TRBJ1-1	CASSYFQNGAEAFF	TGTGCCAGCAGTTACTTCCAAAATGGGGCTGAAGCTTTCTTT
medium-sized	-	TRBV6-1	TRBJ1-1	CASSKELRTEAFF	TGTGCCAGCAGTAAGGAGTTGAGGACTGAAGCTTTCTTT
medium-sized	-	TRBV6-1	TRBJ1-5	CASSDREGQPQHF	TGTGCCAGCAGTGACAGGGAGGGTCAGCCCCAGCATTTT
-	-	TRBV5-1	TRBJ2-1	CASSTRTDIGEQFF	TGCGCCAGCAGCACCAGGACAGATATAGGGGAGCAGTTCTTC
few	-	TRBV19	TRBJ1-5	CASSIISGGGQPQHF	TGTGCCAGTAGTATCATCAGCGGCGGAGGTCAGCCCCAGCATTTT
medium-sized	-	TRBV18	TRBJ1-1	CASSPILNTEAFF	TGTGCCAGCTCACCTATACTGAACACTGAAGCTTTCTTT
medium-sized	TRBD1	TRBV25-1	TRBJ1-6	CASSDPIGGTGGSPLHF	TGTGCCAGCAGTGACCCCATCGGGGGGACAGGGGGGTCACCCCTCCACTTT
medium-sized	-	TRBV4-3	TRBJ1-2	CASSLDTGTGYGYTF	TGCGCCAGCAGTCTCGACACCGGGACGGGCTATGGCTACACCTTC
medium-sized	TRBD1	TRBV12-3/TRBV12-4	TRBJ2-7	CASSGTGVGAYF	TGTGCCAGCAGCGGGACAGGGGTCGGGGCGTACTTC
-	TRBD2	TRBV7-6	TRBJ2-7	CASSPGLVGGCEQYF	TGTGCCAGCAGCCCCGGACTAGTGGGAGGCTGCGAGCAGTACTTC
-	TRBD2	TRBV20-1	TRBJ2-3	CSESRGSGVDTQYF	TGCAGTGAAAGTCGTGGTAGCGGGGTAGATACGCAGTATTTT
medium-sized	-	TRBV6-1	TRBJ1-5	CASRGSSNQPQHF	TGTGCCAGCAGGGGGAGTTCCAATCAGCCCCAGCATTTT
medium-sized	TRBD1	TRBV12-3/TRBV12-4	TRBJ2-7	CASSNKKGTGPYGYEQYF	TGTGCCAGCAGTAATAAAAAGGGGACAGGGCCCTACGGGTACGAGCAGTACTTC
-	-	TRBV2	TRBJ2-5	CASSDDRRGETQYF	TGTGCCAGCAGTGACGACAGGAGGGGAGAGACCCAGTACTTC
medium-sized	TRBD1	TRBV3-1	TRBJ1-6	CASRRTGGGNSPLHF	TGTGCCAGCAGACGAACAGGGGGAGGTAATTCACCCCTCCACTTT